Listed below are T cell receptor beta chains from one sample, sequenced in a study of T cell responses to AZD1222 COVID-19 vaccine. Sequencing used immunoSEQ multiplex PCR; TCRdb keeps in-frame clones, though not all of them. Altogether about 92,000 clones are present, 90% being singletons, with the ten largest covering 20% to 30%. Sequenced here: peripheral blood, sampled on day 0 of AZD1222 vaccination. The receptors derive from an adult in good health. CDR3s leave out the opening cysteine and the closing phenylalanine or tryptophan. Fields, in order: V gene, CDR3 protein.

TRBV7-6 ASSSLNTGELF
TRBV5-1 ASSRTGTGFNEQY
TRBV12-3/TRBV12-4 ASSSALGTQY
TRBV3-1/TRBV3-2 ASSQVLPTRTHLDEQF
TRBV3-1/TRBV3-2 ASSPMRTGQETQY
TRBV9 ASSVRGDGDTEAF
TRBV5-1 ASSSQGSGLETQY
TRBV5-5 ASNHAWEQGNQPQH
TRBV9 ASSTRDRVGTDTQY
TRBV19 ASSGNRAYEQY
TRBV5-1 ASSPTQGSNTEAF
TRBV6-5 ASIPRQGAYEQY
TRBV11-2 ASSSRGLASSYEQY
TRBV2 ASGGLGTLNTEAF
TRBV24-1 ATSETRGLSSYNEQF
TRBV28 ASSQNGRIYEQY
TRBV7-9 ASRKGGSTAWGEQY
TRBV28 ASSPLRGRGQPQH
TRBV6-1 ASSETVRTEAF
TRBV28 ASSLPVGGDSNQPQH
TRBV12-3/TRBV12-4 ASSIGRYEQY
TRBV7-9 ASSHENANYGYT
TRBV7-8 ASSLAERGPYNEQF
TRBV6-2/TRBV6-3 ASSYPAGVHNEQF
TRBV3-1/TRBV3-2 ASSPPYSGQGGYEQY
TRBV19 ASSMRLAPAYEQY
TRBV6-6 ASSYEEIGETQY
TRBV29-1 SATDGLYEQY
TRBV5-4 ASSSGDLQETQY
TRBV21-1 ASSERGLSPDTGELF
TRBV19 ASSRQGGGHNQPQH
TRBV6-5 ASRRPGLPPYEQY
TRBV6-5 ASSTDRGYT
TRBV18 ASSPPGQGRYEQY
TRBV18 ASSDLREQY
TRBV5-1 ASSQQGVQGYEQY
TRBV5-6 ASSLYAGVGNEQF
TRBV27 ASFSLSGNADTQY
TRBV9 ASSPRLSGRNYGYT
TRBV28 ASSFRGWEKLF
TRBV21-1 ASSRPGLAGYNEQF
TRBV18 ASSLHPPGLAEQETQY
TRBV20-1 SASSSAQGNEQF
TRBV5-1 ASSKTSGTDTQY
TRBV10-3 AISENLGRVEKLF
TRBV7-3 ASSSLGGGGRTDTQY
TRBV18 ASSPRQSGQGQETQY
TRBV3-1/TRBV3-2 ASALAPSGSYEQY
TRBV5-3 ARSQGAGFFEQY
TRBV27 ASSRFTSSNSYEQY
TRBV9 ASSSRGTSLLKYTGELF
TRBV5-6 ASSFRRADTQY
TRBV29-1 SVITGTATTGELF
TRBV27 ASSSGLAGRYEQY